This is a list of T cell receptor beta chains from one sample in a study of beta chain features in type 1 diabetes. The table came from immunoSEQ multiplex PCR; TCRdb's copy has only in-frame clones and leaves some out. In the table there are approximately 240,000 clones, about a sixth of which are singletons. Source material: naive CD4+ T cells from blood. These TCRs come from a man under 40 with type 1 diabetes. Each CDR3 is given with its conserved first and last residue. Fields, in order: clone size, D gene, V gene, J gene, CDR3 DNA, CDR3 protein. D genes are given only for firm matches. Expanded clones are given a class, and other clones once, few, many or no size at all.

clone size: few
D gene: TRBD2
V gene: TRBV25-1
J gene: TRBJ2-5
CDR3 DNA: TGTGCCAGCAAACTAGCGGGTCAAGAGACCCAGTACTTC
CDR3 protein: CASKLAGQETQYF

clone size: NA
D gene: NA
V gene: TRBV7-2
J gene: TRBJ2-5
CDR3 DNA: TGTGCCAGCAGCCTACAGGGCTTGGAGACCCAGTACTTC
CDR3 protein: CASSLQGLETQYF

clone size: few
D gene: NA
V gene: TRBV2
J gene: TRBJ2-5
CDR3 DNA: TGTGCCAGCAGTCTACCTTTCCAAGAGACCCAGTACTTC
CDR3 protein: CASSLPFQETQYF

clone size: NA
D gene: NA
V gene: TRBV21-1
J gene: TRBJ2-3
CDR3 DNA: TGTGCCAGCAGCAGGCTAGGGACAGATACGCAGTATTTT
CDR3 protein: CASSRLGTDTQYF

clone size: few
D gene: TRBD2
V gene: TRBV28
J gene: TRBJ2-7
CDR3 DNA: TGTGCCAGCACCCAGGGAGGGGCAACCTACGAGCAGTACTTC
CDR3 protein: CASTQGGATYEQYF

clone size: few
D gene: NA
V gene: TRBV6-6
J gene: TRBJ2-3
CDR3 DNA: TGTGCCAGCAGTTACCGGGCAGATACGCAGTATTTT
CDR3 protein: CASSYRADTQYF

clone size: NA
D gene: NA
V gene: TRBV7-2
J gene: TRBJ2-6
CDR3 DNA: TGTGCCAGCAGCTTAGACGGTAACTCTGGGGCCAACGTCCTGACTTTC
CDR3 protein: CASSLDGNSGANVLTF

clone size: few
D gene: NA
V gene: TRBV7-9
J gene: TRBJ2-5
CDR3 DNA: TGTGCCAGCAGAACGACGGGCCAAGAGACCCAGTACTTC
CDR3 protein: CASRTTGQETQYF

clone size: NA
D gene: TRBD2
V gene: TRBV6-5
J gene: TRBJ2-7
CDR3 DNA: TGTGCCAGCAGTTACTCCAAGACTAGCGGTAAATACGAGCAGTACTTC
CDR3 protein: CASSYSKTSGKYEQYF

clone size: NA
D gene: TRBD1
V gene: TRBV5-1
J gene: TRBJ1-2
CDR3 DNA: TGCGCCAGCAGCGCAGGGACAGGATCCTTCTATGGCTACACCTTC
CDR3 protein: CASSAGTGSFYGYTF

clone size: NA
D gene: TRBD1
V gene: TRBV7-2
J gene: TRBJ2-7
CDR3 DNA: TGTGCCAGCAGGTTATCGACAGGGACGTACGAGCAGTACTTC
CDR3 protein: CASRLSTGTYEQYF

clone size: few
D gene: NA
V gene: TRBV4-2
J gene: TRBJ2-1
CDR3 DNA: TGTGCCAGCAGCCAGGGTCTGCAGGGTGGTACCTACAATGAGCAGTTCTTC
CDR3 protein: CASSQGLQGGTYNEQFF

clone size: few
D gene: TRBD1
V gene: TRBV30
J gene: TRBJ2-2
CDR3 DNA: TGTGCCTGGAGGGCCGGGACAGGAGTATTCGGGGAGCTGTTTTTT
CDR3 protein: CAWRAGTGVFGELFF

clone size: few
D gene: NA
V gene: TRBV2
J gene: TRBJ2-3
CDR3 DNA: TGTGCCAGCAGTGTAAGCACAGATACGCAGTATTTT
CDR3 protein: CASSVSTDTQYF

clone size: NA
D gene: NA
V gene: TRBV5-1
J gene: TRBJ2-7
CDR3 DNA: TGCGCCAGCAGCCCGTGGGCCTCTTCCTACGAGCAGTACTTC
CDR3 protein: CASSPWASSYEQYF

clone size: NA
D gene: NA
V gene: TRBV25-1
J gene: TRBJ2-7
CDR3 DNA: TGTGCCAGCCACAGGACAGAGTCCTACGAGCAGTACTTC
CDR3 protein: CASHRTESYEQYF

clone size: few
D gene: TRBD1
V gene: TRBV7-2
J gene: TRBJ2-7
CDR3 DNA: TGTGCCAGCAGCGCCCGGGACAGGGCATACGAGCAGTACTTC
CDR3 protein: CASSARDRAYEQYF

clone size: NA
D gene: TRBD2
V gene: TRBV10-2
J gene: TRBJ2-7
CDR3 DNA: TGCGCCAGCAGTGGGGAGGGAGAGAGCTACGAGCAGTACTTC
CDR3 protein: CASSGEGESYEQYF

clone size: once
D gene: NA
V gene: TRBV10-3
J gene: TRBJ2-7
CDR3 DNA: TGTGCCATCAGACTCAATTACGAGCAGTACTTC
CDR3 protein: CAIRLNYEQYF

clone size: NA
D gene: TRBD1
V gene: TRBV5-1
J gene: TRBJ2-7
CDR3 DNA: TGCGCCAGCAGCTTGGGGGACAGGACCTACGAGCAGTACTTC
CDR3 protein: CASSLGDRTYEQYF

clone size: NA
D gene: NA
V gene: TRBV9
J gene: TRBJ2-2
CDR3 DNA: TGTGCCAGCAGCGTAGCGCCAGGGGCGAACACCGGGGAGCTGTTTTTT
CDR3 protein: CASSVAPGANTGELFF

clone size: few
D gene: NA
V gene: TRBV4-3
J gene: TRBJ2-1
CDR3 DNA: TGCGCCAGCAGCCAAGATGCAGGGGGGTACAATGAGCAGTTCTTC
CDR3 protein: CASSQDAGGYNEQFF

clone size: few
D gene: TRBD2
V gene: TRBV14
J gene: TRBJ2-1
CDR3 DNA: TGTGCCAGCAGCCAGGACGGACTAGCGGATTACAATGAGCAGTTCTTC
CDR3 protein: CASSQDGLADYNEQFF

clone size: few
D gene: TRBD1
V gene: TRBV29-1
J gene: TRBJ2-7
CDR3 DNA: TGCAGCGGGACAGGGGCCCAATACGAGCAGTACTTC
CDR3 protein: CSGTGAQYEQYF

clone size: few
D gene: TRBD2
V gene: TRBV10-3
J gene: TRBJ2-3
CDR3 DNA: TGTGCCATCAGCCGGACTAGCGGGAGTATCACAGATACGCAGTATTTT
CDR3 protein: CAISRTSGSITDTQYF

clone size: few
D gene: NA
V gene: TRBV30
J gene: TRBJ2-3
CDR3 DNA: TGTGCCTGGAGTGTGGACACAGCCAACACAGATACGCAGTATTTT
CDR3 protein: CAWSVDTANTDTQYF

clone size: few
D gene: TRBD2
V gene: TRBV27
J gene: TRBJ2-1
CDR3 DNA: TGTGCCAGCAGTTTATTCGGCGGGAGGCTGGGGAATGAGCAGTTCTTC
CDR3 protein: CASSLFGGRLGNEQFF

clone size: NA
D gene: TRBD2
V gene: TRBV29-1
J gene: TRBJ2-3
CDR3 DNA: TGCAGCGTACGCGGACTAGCGGACTACACAGATACGCAGTATTTT
CDR3 protein: CSVRGLADYTDTQYF

clone size: NA
D gene: TRBD2
V gene: TRBV4-2
J gene: TRBJ2-7
CDR3 DNA: TGTGCCAGCAGCCAAGCTCTAGCGGGAGGAATCGTCTACGAGCAGTACTTC
CDR3 protein: CASSQALAGGIVYEQYF

clone size: few
D gene: TRBD2
V gene: TRBV29-1
J gene: TRBJ2-1
CDR3 DNA: TGCAGCGTTGCCTCTCCAAGGACTAGCGGTTGGTACAATGAGCAGTTCTTC
CDR3 protein: CSVASPRTSGWYNEQFF

clone size: NA
D gene: NA
V gene: TRBV29-1
J gene: TRBJ2-5
CDR3 DNA: TGCAGCGTTGAAAAGACAGGAGAGACCCAGTACTTC
CDR3 protein: CSVEKTGETQYF

clone size: NA
D gene: NA
V gene: TRBV7-9
J gene: TRBJ2-5
CDR3 DNA: TGTGCCAGCACCTCCCATAGGGGTGGCCAAGAGACCCAGTACTTC
CDR3 protein: CASTSHRGGQETQYF

clone size: NA
D gene: NA
V gene: TRBV30
J gene: TRBJ2-3
CDR3 DNA: TGTGCCTGGAGTGGCGGGAGCACAGATACGCAGTATTTT
CDR3 protein: CAWSGGSTDTQYF

clone size: NA
D gene: NA
V gene: TRBV28
J gene: TRBJ2-5
CDR3 DNA: TGTGCCAGCACGGGCGGAACGGAGACCCAGTACTTC
CDR3 protein: CASTGGTETQYF

clone size: NA
D gene: TRBD1
V gene: TRBV25-1
J gene: TRBJ1-4
CDR3 DNA: TGTGCCAGCAGTGAGTACAGGGGTGCTGAAAAACTGTTTTTT
CDR3 protein: CASSEYRGAEKLFF

clone size: NA
D gene: TRBD1
V gene: TRBV4-1
J gene: TRBJ2-7
CDR3 DNA: TGCGCCAGCAGCCAAGATCTTCTTCCGGGACAGGGGGCTTACTTTACCTACGAGCAGTACTTC
CDR3 protein: CASSQDLLPGQGAYFTYEQYF

clone size: few
D gene: TRBD1
V gene: TRBV5-1
J gene: TRBJ2-3
CDR3 DNA: TGCGCCAGCAGCCGACAGGGATTCACAGATACGCAGTATTTT
CDR3 protein: CASSRQGFTDTQYF

clone size: NA
D gene: NA
V gene: TRBV5-1
J gene: TRBJ1-1
CDR3 DNA: TGCGCCAGCAGCTTGGTGCCAGGGAACACTGAAGCTTTCTTT
CDR3 protein: CASSLVPGNTEAFF

clone size: NA
D gene: TRBD1
V gene: TRBV5-1
J gene: TRBJ1-4
CDR3 DNA: TGCGCCAGCAGCTCGGGACAGGAAAATGAAAAACTGTTTTTT
CDR3 protein: CASSSGQENEKLFF

clone size: few
D gene: TRBD2
V gene: TRBV7-3
J gene: TRBJ2-5
CDR3 DNA: TGTGCCAGCAGCCTAGATAGCGGGAAAGAGACCCAGTACTTC
CDR3 protein: CASSLDSGKETQYF

clone size: few
D gene: NA
V gene: TRBV4-2
J gene: TRBJ2-1
CDR3 DNA: TGTGCCAGCAGCCAGGGGGAGGTGGCCGAGCAGTTCTTC
CDR3 protein: CASSQGEVAEQFF

clone size: few
D gene: NA
V gene: TRBV7-2
J gene: TRBJ2-3
CDR3 DNA: TGTGCCAGCACCTCCGGAGCGGCTAGCACAGATACGCAGTATTTT
CDR3 protein: CASTSGAASTDTQYF